The sequence of this T cell receptor (beta chain) was determined in a study of T cell responses to AZD1222 COVID-19 vaccine. Sequencing used immunoSEQ multiplex PCR; TCRdb keeps in-frame clones, though not all of them. The sample records about 130,000 clones, about 90% being singletons. This CDR3 contains 16 residues. Germline CDR1 SGHRS, CDR2 YFSETQ. Trimming cost V 0 bases and J 0 bases, with 10 bases left between them. The clonotype originates from an adult in good health. The sample here was peripheral blood, taken on day 0 of MenACWY control vaccination. J is TRBJ1-3 and V is TRBV5-1; D might be TRBD1 (5 bases). The CDR3 reads CASSLGGRSSGNTIYF. In DNA, the CDR3 is TGCGCCAGCAGCTTGGGGGGACGGTCCTCTGGAAACACCATATATTTT.